The entry below describes one T cell receptor (beta chain). The antigen this receptor binds is unknown. Base quality data are lacking; no much larger clone is found one base away. TCRbeta CDR3 regions were amplified from genomic DNA using the immunoSEQ Assay, a bias-controlled multiplex PCR. On the authors' methods: Nucleated cell counts per sample were estimated from amplification of reference gene primers within the assay. Sequence reads were collapsed and filtered to measure the absolute abundance of every unique TCRbeta CDR3 rearrangement. For each sample, productive Simpson clonality was calculated as the square root of Simpson's diversity index over productive rearrangements. TCRdb carries this immuneACCESS record with in-frame sequences only. Its versions omit some clonotypes, under half of them owing to an unresolved V gene in the studies checked, with the rest unexplained. V and J calls and clone size follow that table, whereas D and trimming were derived from the DNA. The sample has about 130,000 clones on record, around 85% of them singletons. About 17% of the sample belongs to the ten largest clones.

This sample is drawn from a study of blood T cell repertoires in COVID-19 (dated by TCRdb to about 2020). Context from the whole study: Collaborator samples came from the United States, Italy and Spain and covered acute and convalescent phases of COVID-19. The prospective study material was composed of cDNA or gDNA derived from T cells, B-cell-depleted T cells, or PBMCs. Deeply sampled blood TCRbeta repertoires from subjects exposed to, actively infected with, or recovered from COVID-19 were included in the dataset. A freely available public database, intended as a resource for researchers studying the immune response to SARS-CoV-2, is where the repertoires were released. Samples were obtained from the ongoing ImmuneRACE study (first 160 participants) and from about 1,300 subjects provided by 6 global collaborators. The sample metadata nearly always contained a de-identified subject ID, COVID-19 status, age in years and sex. Where available, HLA class I and class II types were taken from metadata supplied by the sample provider and were not determined by assay-based typing.

The investigation overall reported the following: The quantity of clinical and demographic metadata differed by source and by participant and was supplied without curation.

Taken from the germline V gene, the CDR1 and CDR2 loops are SQVTM and ANQGSEA. From the cysteine through the phenylalanine, the CDR3 covers 13 amino acids. Only the CDR3 portion is preserved as DNA: 39 bases, with reading frame beginning at the first base. The germline V end is reduced by 7 bases and the J end by 1 base; junction bases left unmatched: 5. Samples from volunteer blood donors who had recovered from COVID-19 were contributed by a second Seattle source. The collaborating institutions used their own protocols to collect whole blood in K2EDTA tubes. For TCRbeta analysis, collaborators shipped samples in one of three forms: frozen whole blood, isolated PBMCs, or DNA extracted from either of those sample types.

The V and J genes are TRBV29-1 and TRBJ2-5; 8 middle bases align to TRBD2. Sequencing was performed on peripheral blood. The clonotype comes from a woman in her forties or fifties who had recovered from COVID-19. For the CDR3, the sequence is CSAQRGSQETQYF. The bases are TGCAGCGCCCAGCGGGGGTCCCAAGAGACCCAGTACTTC.